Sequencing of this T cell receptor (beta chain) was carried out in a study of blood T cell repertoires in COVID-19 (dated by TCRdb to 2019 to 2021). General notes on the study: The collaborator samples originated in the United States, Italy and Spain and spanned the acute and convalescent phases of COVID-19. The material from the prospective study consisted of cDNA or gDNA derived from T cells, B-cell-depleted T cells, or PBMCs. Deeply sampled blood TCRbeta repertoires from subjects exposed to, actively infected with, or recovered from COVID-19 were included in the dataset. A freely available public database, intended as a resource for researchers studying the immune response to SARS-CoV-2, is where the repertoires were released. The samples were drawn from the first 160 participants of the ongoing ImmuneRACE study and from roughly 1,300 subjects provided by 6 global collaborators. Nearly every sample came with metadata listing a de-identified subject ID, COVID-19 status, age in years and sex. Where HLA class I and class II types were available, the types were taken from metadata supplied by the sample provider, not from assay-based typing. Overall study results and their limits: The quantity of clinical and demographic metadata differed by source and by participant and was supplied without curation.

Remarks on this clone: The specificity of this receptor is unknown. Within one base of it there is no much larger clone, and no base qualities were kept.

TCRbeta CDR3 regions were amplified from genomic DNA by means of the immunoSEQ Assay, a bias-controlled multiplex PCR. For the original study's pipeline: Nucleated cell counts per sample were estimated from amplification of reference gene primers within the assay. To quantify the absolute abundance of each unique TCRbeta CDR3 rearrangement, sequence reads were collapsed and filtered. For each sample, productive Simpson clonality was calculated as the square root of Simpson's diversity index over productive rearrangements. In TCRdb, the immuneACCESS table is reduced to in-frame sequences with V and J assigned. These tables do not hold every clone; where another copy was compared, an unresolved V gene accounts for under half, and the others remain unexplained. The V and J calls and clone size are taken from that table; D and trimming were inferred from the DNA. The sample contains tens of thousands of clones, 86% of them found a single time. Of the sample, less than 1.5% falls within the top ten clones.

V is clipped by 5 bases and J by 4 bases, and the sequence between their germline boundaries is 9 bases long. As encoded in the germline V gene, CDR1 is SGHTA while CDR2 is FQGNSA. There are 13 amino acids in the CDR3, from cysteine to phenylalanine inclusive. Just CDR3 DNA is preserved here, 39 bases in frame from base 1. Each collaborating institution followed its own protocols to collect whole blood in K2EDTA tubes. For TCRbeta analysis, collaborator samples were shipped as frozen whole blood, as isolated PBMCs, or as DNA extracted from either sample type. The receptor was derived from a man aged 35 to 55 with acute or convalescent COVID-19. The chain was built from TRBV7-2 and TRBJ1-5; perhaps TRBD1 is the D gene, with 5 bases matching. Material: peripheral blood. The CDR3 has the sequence CASSPQGNQPQHF. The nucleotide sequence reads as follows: TGTGCCAGCAGCCCGCAGGGAAATCAGCCCCAGCATTTT.